This paragraph reports one TCR beta chain. Antigen unknown. A much larger clone lies one base from this, so it may be a read error. This sample's RNA came from whole unsorted tissue. V was cut by 8 bases and J by 1 base, with 14 bases left in between. Germline-derived CDR1 and CDR2 are MNHNY and SVGAGI (reference sequence). CDR3 length: 14 residues. The library came from three nested PCR rounds adapted from ARM-PCR protocols. TCRdb re-analysed the multiplex PCR reads in MiXCR, keeping a single row per CDR3 protein. The data contain approximately 130,000 distinct CDR3 sequences, around three fifths of them singletons. This sample was taken from a study of tumor and adjacent non-tumor tissue in lung cancer. In the study overall: Histology: around twelve adenocarcinoma, a couple of squamous cell carcinoma, 1 small cell lung cancer. Each sample yielded millions of productive TCRbeta reads on average. Overall study findings and caveats: Tumor repertoires had a smaller top 100 clone share than normal lung. Tumor tissue had significantly higher TCR diversity than normal lung.

Sample: lung tumor tissue. V and J are TRBV6-6 and TRBJ1-1; D remains ambiguous. This clonotype originated in a man under 40 with non-small cell lung cancer. The DNA of the CDR3 is TGTGCCAGCTGTTCGATTACAAGGAACACTGAAGCTTTCTTT. Its protein is CASCSITRNTEAFF.